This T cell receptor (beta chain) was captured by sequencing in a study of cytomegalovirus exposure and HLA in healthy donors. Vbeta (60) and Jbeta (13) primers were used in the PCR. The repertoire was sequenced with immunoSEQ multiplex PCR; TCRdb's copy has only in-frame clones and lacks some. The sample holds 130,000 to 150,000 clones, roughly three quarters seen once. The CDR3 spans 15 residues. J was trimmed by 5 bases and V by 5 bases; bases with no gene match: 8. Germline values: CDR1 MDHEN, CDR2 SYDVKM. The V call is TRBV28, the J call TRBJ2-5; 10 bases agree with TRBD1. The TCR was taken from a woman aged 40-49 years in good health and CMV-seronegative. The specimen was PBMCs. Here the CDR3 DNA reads TGTGCCAGCAGTCCGCCGACAGGGGGCGGGGAGACCCAGTACTTC. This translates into CASSPPTGGGETQYF.